This T cell receptor (beta chain) is from a study of cytomegalovirus exposure and HLA in healthy donors. Overall study context: About 84% of several hundred genotyped donors fell in the Caucasian-associated ancestry cluster.

This CDR3 has 15 amino acids. Germline loops: CDR1 SGHNT, CDR2 YENEEA. Trimming removed 5 bases at V and 0 bases at J, with 11 bases between. The PCR used 60 Vbeta and 13 Jbeta primers. Assay used: immunoSEQ multiplex PCR; TCRdb lists only in-frame clones, some missing. The data show 75,000 to 90,000 clones, 85% seen once. This chain joins TRBV11-3 and TRBJ1-3, with D perhaps matching TRBD1 (5 bases). This receptor was taken from a man aged 35 to 55 in good health and CMV-seropositive. The material sequenced was PBMCs. CDR3 amino acids: CASSPTGHSGNTIYF. Written as DNA, the CDR3 is TGTGCCAGCAGCCCCACAGGACACTCTGGAAACACCATATATTTT.